The rows below give T cell receptor beta chains drawn from one sample of a study of blood T cell repertoires in COVID-19. Assay used: immunoSEQ multiplex PCR; TCRdb lists only in-frame clones, some missing. The data hold about 200,000 clones, with approximately 91% observed a single time. Material for sequencing was peripheral blood. The receptor set was obtained from a woman aged 40-49 years who had recovered from COVID-19. CDR3s include the opening cysteine and the closing phenylalanine or tryptophan. A D gene is named only where the DNA matches it firmly. Clone size is not always given. Where it is, it says once, few, many or a class for expanded clones.

CDR3 protein,CDR3 DNA,clone size,V gene,D gene,J gene,CDR3 length
CASSLWSSGSNEQYF,TGTGCCAGCAGTTTATGGTCGAGCGGGTCCAACGAGCAGTACTTC,NA,TRBV28,NA,TRBJ2-7,15
CASISRGRNTEAFF,TGTGCCAGTATCTCTCGCGGGCGCAACACTGAAGCTTTCTTT,NA,TRBV19,NA,TRBJ1-1,14
CASSPGTDQPQHF,TGTGCCAGCTCACCGGGGACAGATCAGCCCCAGCATTTT,NA,TRBV18,TRBD1,TRBJ1-5,13
CASSLGLAATFYDEQFF,TGTGCCAGCAGCCTTGGACTAGCCGCAACATTTTACGATGAGCAGTTCTTC,NA,TRBV7-8,TRBD2,TRBJ2-1,17
CASSYPPVGQGGAYEQYF,TGTGCCAGCAGTTACCCCCCCGTTGGACAGGGAGGTGCCTACGAGCAGTACTTC,NA,TRBV28,TRBD1,TRBJ2-7,18
CASSILQVNTEAFF,TGTGCCAGTAGTATCCTCCAGGTGAACACTGAAGCTTTCTTT,few,TRBV19,NA,TRBJ1-1,14
CASSYAAGGTDTQYF,TGTGCCAGCAGTTATGCAGCGGGAGGGACAGATACGCAGTATTTT,NA,TRBV6-5,TRBD2,TRBJ2-3,15
CATSDLRGQGVADYTF,TGTGCCACCAGTGATTTGCGAGGACAGGGGGTCGCGGACTACACCTTC,NA,TRBV24-1,TRBD1,TRBJ1-2,16
CASSAGQGALGYTF,TGCGCCAGCAGCGCCGGACAGGGGGCTTTAGGCTACACCTTC,NA,TRBV5-1,TRBD1,TRBJ1-2,14
CASSPGTGAFEQYF,TGTGCCAGCTCACCGGGGACAGGGGCCTTCGAGCAGTACTTC,NA,TRBV18,TRBD1,TRBJ2-7,14
CASSVVGGETVLYEQYF,TGTGCCAGCAGCGTAGTTGGGGGGGAGACGGTCCTCTACGAGCAGTACTTC,NA,TRBV9,TRBD2,TRBJ2-7,17
CASSAGDRSYNSPLHF,TGTGCCAGCAGCGCGGGGGACAGGTCCTATAATTCACCCCTCCACTTT,NA,TRBV9,TRBD1,TRBJ1-6,16
CASSVDRDRGEQFF,TGTGCCAGCAGCGTGGACCGGGACAGGGGCGAGCAGTTCTTC,NA,TRBV7-3,TRBD1,TRBJ2-1,14
CASSLELYNEQFF,TGTGCCAGCAGCTTGGAACTTTACAATGAGCAGTTCTTC,NA,TRBV5-6,NA,TRBJ2-1,13
CASGLSPQLNEQFF,TGTGCTAGTGGTTTGTCACCGCAACTCAATGAGCAGTTCTTC,NA,TRBV12-5,NA,TRBJ2-1,14
CASTQWGGRGTDTQYF,TGTGCCAGCACCCAATGGGGCGGGAGGGGCACAGATACGCAGTATTTT,NA,TRBV7-9,TRBD2,TRBJ2-3,16
CASSNGGQGLTEAFF,TGTGCCAGTAGTAATGGTGGACAGGGTCTCACTGAAGCTTTCTTT,NA,TRBV19,TRBD1,TRBJ1-1,15